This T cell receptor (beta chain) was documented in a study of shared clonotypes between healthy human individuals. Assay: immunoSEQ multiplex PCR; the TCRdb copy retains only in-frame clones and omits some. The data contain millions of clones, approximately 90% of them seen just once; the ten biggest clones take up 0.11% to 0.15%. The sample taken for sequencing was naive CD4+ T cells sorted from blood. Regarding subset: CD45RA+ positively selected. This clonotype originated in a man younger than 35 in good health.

Written as DNA, the CDR3 is TGTGCCAGCAGCCCCGGCTCGGGAGGGGTTTACTATGGCTACACCTTC. The encoded protein is CASSPGSGGVYYGYTF. This chain connects TRBV5-4 to TRBJ1-2; D might be TRBD1 (5 bases). V was shortened by 4 bases and J by 3 bases, with 19 bases between the two germline ends. Germline V gene sequence: CDR1 SGHNT, CDR2 YYREEE (reference sequence). This CDR3 is 16 amino acids long.